The sample holds a few counts of the clone carrying this T cell receptor beta chain. The second PCR ran roughly 6 to 11 cycles with a sample-barcoded 5' primer and J-beta primers. TCRdb processed the 5' RACE reads anew with MiXCR; each CDR3 protein has one entry. Among roughly 1,000,000 distinct CDR3 sequences listed, under 30% were seen once. The sample originates from a study of blood T cells in healthy people across ages. The germline V gene has CDR1 MRHNA and CDR2 SNTAGT. This CDR3 has 13 amino acids. The V gene lost 2 bases and the J gene lost 3 bases, with 6 bases spanning the gap. This sample was also put to use in a study of T cells of mothers and their children.

The TCR comes from a girl under 10 years old in good health. V and J are TRBV6-4 and TRBJ2-3; D uncertain. The specimen was blood. DNA for the CDR3: TGTGCCAGCAGTGACAAGGAGACAGATACGCAGTATTTT. Residues: CASSDKETDTQYF.